This T cell receptor beta chain was sequenced in a study of cytomegalovirus exposure and HLA in healthy donors. CDR1 and CDR2 (germline): ENHRY, SYGVKD. Trimming removed 8 bases from V and 3 bases from J, with 10 bases in between. There are 13 residues in the CDR3. The PCR used 60 Vbeta and 13 Jbeta primers. Clones were sequenced by immunoSEQ multiplex PCR, and TCRdb holds only the in-frame ones, with some missing. The table lists over 150,000 clones, 60% to 80% of them singletons. Study results and caveats: Analyzed later, association rates of TCRs varied across HLA loci, with DRB1 most and HLA-C fewest.

On this clone: The antigen is not known.

Sequenced: PBMCs. The J gene is TRBJ2-2, the V gene TRBV10-3; possibly TRBD1 for D (6 bases). This receptor was identified in a woman aged 30 to 39 in good health and CMV-seronegative. The CDR3 nucleotides are TGTGCCATCGCAGGGGAAGACACCGGGGAGCTGTTTTTT. It encodes CAIAGEDTGELFF.